These 22 T cell receptor beta chains were all obtained from the same sample, sequenced in a study of regulatory T cells in long-lasting Graves disease. Library construction for TCR beta used iRepertoire HTBI primers and Arm-PCR of CDR3 regions. TCRdb re-derived calls from the multiplex PCR reads in MiXCR, one entry per CDR3 protein. The sample lists about 430,000 distinct CDR3 sequences; around 20% were seen once. Time point meaning: persistent/refractory GD, antithyroid drugs over 5 years with positive TRAb. TCR sequences were obtained from RNA taken from PBMCs. The starting material was peripheral blood mononuclear cells (PBMCs), obtained when the disease was refractory, from a patient treated with antithyroid drugs. All receptors derive from a female donor with Graves disease.

This clonotype came up many times. This rearrangement joins TRBV12-3 or TRBV12-4 to TRBJ2-5; the D gene is possibly TRBD1 (6 bases). The CDR3 covers 13 residues. V was trimmed by 6 bases and J by 2 bases, leaving 10 bases between them. CDR3 nucleotides: TGTGCCAGCAGAGGACAGACACAAGAGACCCAGTACTTC. As protein: CASRGQTQETQYF.

This clonotype showed up just a few times. The rearrangement uses TRBV5-1 and TRBJ1-1; D is perhaps TRBD1 (5 bases). CDR1 and CDR2 (germline): SGHRS, YFSETQ. The CDR3 has 14 amino acids. The V end lost 3 bases, the J end lost 8 bases, and 17 bases lay between the germline ends. CDR3 residues: CASSSVNQGREAFF. CDR3 nucleotides: TGCGCCAGCAGCTCAGTAAACCAGGGACGAGAAGCTTTCTTT. Full variable domain (remainder filled in from reference TRBV5-1 and TRBJ1-1): KAGVTQTPRYLIKTRGQQVTLSCSPISGHRSVSWYQQTPGQGLQFLFEYFSETQRNKGNFPGRFSGRQFSNSRSEMNVSTLELGDSALYLCASSSVNQGREAFFGQGTRLTVV.

There are many counts of this clonotype. The chain joins TRBV12-3 or TRBV12-4 to TRBJ1-4; a possible D gene is TRBD1 (5 bases). The V gene lost 3 bases and the J gene lost 7 bases, with 18 bases spanning the gap. This CDR3 has 16 residues. The CDR3, as DNA: TGTGCCAGCAGTTTTATTACGTCGGGGGTTGGTGAAAAACTGTTTTTT. Encoded protein: CASSFITSGVGEKLFF.

In this sample, this clonotype turned up many times. The chain links TRBV20-1 to TRBJ2-5; D is unresolved. V gave up 0 bases and J gave up 7 bases, with 6 bases separating them. Germline-derived CDR1 and CDR2 are DFQATT and SNEGSKA (reference sequence). This CDR3 is 11 amino acids long. This chain's CDR3 is CSARDRTTQYF. The DNA of the CDR3 is TGCAGTGCTAGAGATCGAACGACCCAGTACTTC.

The chain carries TRBV11-2 and TRBJ2-2; 11 positions agree with TRBD2. This CDR3 has 19 amino acids. Germline CDR1 is SGHAT and CDR2 is FQNNGV. Trimming removed 4 bases from V and 1 base from J; junction bases left unmatched: 11. Written as DNA, the CDR3 is TGTGCCAGCAGCTCCGGTTTGGGACTAGCGGAAATGAACACCGGGGAGCTGTTTTTT. It encodes CASSSGLGLAEMNTGELFF. The whole variable domain, remainder taken from reference TRBV11-2 and TRBJ2-2, is EAGVAQSPRYKIIEKRQSVAFWCNPISGHATLYWYQQILGQGPKLLIQFQNNGVVDDSQLPKDRFSAERLKGVDSTLKIQPAKLEDSAVYLCASSSGLGLAEMNTGELFFGEGSRLTVL.

This clonotype was seen ten or more times. This chain uses TRBV12-3 or TRBV12-4 with TRBJ2-7, with TRBD1 matching over 9 bases. This CDR3 contains 15 residues. Trimming took 6 bases from V and 6 from J; bases not matched to a gene: 12. CDR3 sequence: CASSNSGTGYSEQYF. CDR3 coding DNA: TGTGCCAGCAGCAATTCCGGGACAGGGTATTCCGAGCAGTACTTC.

This clonotype was observed a handful of times. This chain uses TRBV25-1 with TRBJ2-7; D may be TRBD1 (5 bases). Germline V gene lookup returns CDR1 MGHDK and CDR2 SYGVNS. The CDR3 covers 11 residues. The germline V and J ends were trimmed by 8 bases and 6 bases, with 11 bases remaining between them. The CDR3 loop reads CASQTAFEQYF. The CDR3 nucleotides read TGTGCCAGCCAGACAGCTTTCGAGCAGTACTTC.

In its sample, this clonotype was seen a few times. The CDR3 here is CASGFQPGPDKVHSGNTIYF. As DNA, the CDR3 is TGTGCTAGTGGTTTCCAACCGGGACCCGACAAGGTCCACTCTGGAAACACCATATATTTT. The V call is TRBV12-5, the J call TRBJ1-3; D is perhaps TRBD1 (5 bases). Germline V gene data show CDR1 as LGHNT and CDR2 as FRNRAP. The CDR3 is 20 residues long. V lost 3 bases, J lost 0 bases, and 24 bases lay in between.

Ten or more counts support this clonotype. The chain links TRBV28 to TRBJ2-7; 10 bases are shared with TRBD1. V shed 5 bases and J 5 bases; nucleotides not matched to a gene: 9. CDR1 is MDHEN and CDR2 is SYDVKM in the germline V gene. CDR3 length: 15 residues. CDR3 loop: CASSPRTGGVHEQYF. The CDR3 DNA follows: TGTGCCAGCAGTCCAAGGACAGGGGGAGTTCACGAGCAGTACTTC. The full variable domain, completed using reference TRBV28 and TRBJ2-7, is DVKVTQSSRYLVKRTGEKVFLECVQDMDHENMFWYRQDPGLGLRLIYFSYDVKMKEKGDIPEGYSVSREKKERFSLILESASTNQTSMYLCASSPRTGGVHEQYFGPGTRLTVT.

This clonotype was detected a few times. The genes are TRBV19 and TRBJ2-2; D tentatively reads TRBD1 or TRBD2 (5 bases each). The germline V and J ends were trimmed by 5 bases and 9 bases, with 10 bases remaining between them. CDR3 length: 12 amino acids. Germline V CDR1 and CDR2: LNHDA, SQIVND (reference sequence). In nucleotides, the CDR3 is TGTGCCAGTAGTGCCGGGGCACGGGAGCTGTTTTTT. This codes for CASSAGARELFF. Supplemented by reference TRBV19 and TRBJ2-2, the full variable domain reads DGGITQSPKYLFRKEGQNVTLSCEQNLNHDAMYWYRQDPGQGLRLIYYSQIVNDFQKGDIAEGYSVSREKKESFPLTVTSAQKNPTAFYLCASSAGARELFFGEGSRLTVL.

In its sample, this clonotype was seen many times. The chain is built from TRBV12-3 or TRBV12-4 and TRBJ2-1, with D perhaps TRBD1 (5 bases). The CDR3 runs to 15 residues. V lost 7 bases, J lost 0 bases, and 13 bases lay in between. The CDR3 reads CASTPQAASYNEQFF. The CDR3 DNA reads as TGTGCCAGCACCCCACAGGCAGCCTCCTACAATGAGCAGTTCTTC.

The rearrangement links TRBV15 to TRBJ2-7, with D unclear. The germline V gene encodes CDR1 LNHNV and CDR2 YYDKDF (reference sequence). V was trimmed by 0 bases and J by 10 bases, leaving 7 bases between them. This CDR3 has 11 amino acids. The CDR3 spells CATSRDGEQYF. The CDR3 DNA is TGTGCCACCAGCAGAGATGGAGAACAGTACTTC.

This clonotype was seen a handful of times. The chain recombines TRBV5-1 with TRBJ2-3, with 9 bases identical to TRBD2. The CDR3 runs to 15 residues. Germline V gene sequence: CDR1 SGHRS, CDR2 YFSETQ. V lost 1 base and J lost 4; bases outside the gene matches: 4. This CDR3 is CASSLSSGSSDTQYF. In DNA form, the CDR3 reads TGCGCCAGCAGCTTGAGTAGCGGGAGTTCAGATACGCAGTATTTT. The entire variable domain, with the rest obtained from reference TRBV5-1 and TRBJ2-3, is as follows: KAGVTQTPRYLIKTRGQQVTLSCSPISGHRSVSWYQQTPGQGLQFLFEYFSETQRNKGNFPGRFSGRQFSNSRSEMNVSTLELGDSALYLCASSLSSGSSDTQYFGPGTRLTVL.

This clonotype has a handful of counts. The chain combines TRBV5-1 with TRBJ1-3; possible D gene TRBD1, 5 bases. CDR1 is SGHRS, CDR2 YFSETQ, per germline. The CDR3 has 15 amino acids. Trimming took off 4 bases at V and 0 bases at J, with 11 bases between the two ends. The CDR3 nucleotides are TGCGCCAGCAGCAAATCGACAGCCTCTGGAAACACCATATATTTT. Its translation is CASSKSTASGNTIYF.

This clonotype showed up many times. This chain joins TRBV30 and TRBJ2-7; perhaps D is TRBD1 or TRBD2 (5 bases each). This CDR3 is 12 amino acids long. Germline CDR1 reads GTSNPN; CDR2 reads SVGIG (reference sequence). V lost 4 bases and J lost 0, with 7 bases in between. The CDR3 DNA reads as TGTGCCTGGACAGGGACCTCCTACGAGCAGTACTTC. It translates to CAWTGTSYEQYF.

This clonotype was seen many times. The chain is built from TRBV28 and TRBJ2-2; no clear D. This CDR3 is built from 14 residues. Germline CDR1 is MDHEN and CDR2 is SYDVKM. The germline V and J ends were trimmed by 7 bases and 0 bases, with 9 bases remaining between them. As DNA, the CDR3 is TGTGCCAGCATTCTCAACTCGAACACCGGGGAGCTGTTTTTT. It specifies CASILNSNTGELFF.

This clonotype showed up many times. The gene calls are TRBV20-1 and TRBJ2-7, with D tentatively TRBD2 (6 bases). CDR3 length: 17 residues. CDR1 and CDR2 from the germline V gene are DFQATT and SNEGSKA (reference sequence). Trimming took 6 bases from V and 2 from J, leaving 26 bases between them. The CDR3 bases are TGCAGTGCCAGACTAGTATACGTAGGACGGGATCCCTACGAGCAGTACTTC. Protein: CSARLVYVGRDPYEQYF.

This clonotype was seen a handful of times. The chain carries TRBV20-1 and TRBJ1-6, with D uncertain. The V gene's germline CDR1 is DFQATT and CDR2 SNEGSKA (reference sequence). The V and J ends lost 5 bases and 0 bases respectively, with 11 bases between them. This CDR3 has 15 amino acids. The CDR3 loop is CSAQPGSSYNSPLHF. For the CDR3, the DNA is TGCAGTGCTCAACCGGGGAGCTCCTATAATTCACCCCTCCACTTT.

This chain links TRBV19 with TRBJ1-5; D unresolved. CDR1 and CDR2 (germline): LNHDA, SQIVND (reference sequence). The CDR3 sequence is 13 residues long. The V end lost 6 bases, the J end lost 5 bases, and 11 bases lay between the germline ends. This CDR3 is CASRGDWHQPQHF. The DNA of the CDR3 is TGTGCCAGTAGGGGTGATTGGCATCAGCCCCAGCATTTT. Using reference TRBV19 and TRBJ1-5 for the parts outside the CDR3, the full variable domain is DGGITQSPKYLFRKEGQNVTLSCEQNLNHDAMYWYRQDPGQGLRLIYYSQIVNDFQKGDIAEGYSVSREKKESFPLTVTSAQKNPTAFYLCASRGDWHQPQHFGDGTRLSIL.

This clonotype was counted ten times or more. The V gene is TRBV27, the J gene TRBJ1-6; TRBD1 might be the D (5 bases). Germline values: CDR1 MNHEY, CDR2 SMNVEV (reference sequence). This CDR3 region has 17 residues. The V and J ends lost 3 bases and 2 bases respectively, with 14 bases between them. CDR3 residues: CASSFGVGTAYNSPLHF. CDR3 DNA: TGTGCCAGCAGTTTTGGGGTTGGGACTGCCTATAATTCACCCCTCCACTTT.

This rearrangement joins TRBV20-1 to TRBJ2-2; TRBD1 aligns across 9 bases. V lost 7 bases to trimming and J lost 6 bases; unmatched junction nucleotides: 9. Germline values: CDR1 DFQATT, CDR2 SNEGSKA (reference sequence). The CDR3 totals 14 residues. The CDR3 sequence is CSGNRGRGAGELFF. The CDR3 DNA is TGCAGTGGGAACAGGGGGCGAGGGGCCGGGGAGCTGTTTTTT.

The chain uses TRBV6-1 and TRBJ1-6, with D unresolved. CDR1 and CDR2 from the germline V gene are MNHNS and SASEGT. The CDR3 runs to 16 residues. Trimming took 7 bases from V and 0 from J, leaving 13 bases between them. The CDR3 loop is CASNRLGSSYNSPLHF. In nucleotides, the CDR3 is TGTGCCAGCAACCGACTCGGGAGCTCCTATAATTCACCCCTCCACTTT.